The 21 T cell receptor beta chains presented below share a single source sample, sequenced in a study of blood T cell repertoires in COVID-19. Assay used: immunoSEQ multiplex PCR; TCRdb lists only in-frame clones, some missing. The table includes over 100,000 clones, 87% detected once. Sequencing was performed on peripheral blood. The receptors derive from a man aged 45-60 years with active COVID-19.

The chain is built from TRBV3-1 (or the pseudogene TRBV3-2) and TRBJ2-5; 9 bases fit TRBD2. This CDR3 comprises 16 residues. Germline V gene data show CDR1 as LGHDT and CDR2 as YNNKEL (reference sequence). Trimming removed 1 base from V and 4 bases from J; junction bases left unmatched: 7. CDR3 sequence: CASSQVAGGQGETQYF. The CDR3 DNA follows: TGTGCCAGCAGCCAAGTTGCGGGGGGGCAGGGAGAGACCCAGTACTTC.

The V gene is TRBV7-2, the J gene TRBJ2-2, with 10 bases identical to TRBD2. After removal of 1 base from V and 5 bases from J, the junction contained 4 bases not matched to a gene. Germline CDR1 reads SGHTA; CDR2 reads FQGNSA. This CDR3 is built from 16 residues. In DNA, the CDR3 is TGTGCCAGCAGCTTAGAGTTAGCGGGGGGAACCGGGGAGCTGTTTTTT. This encodes CASSLELAGGTGELFF.

The CDR3 sequence: CASSVSSGEYNEQFF. In DNA, the CDR3 is TGCGCCAGCAGCGTAAGTAGCGGGGAATACAATGAGCAGTTCTTC. This chain uses TRBV5-1 with TRBJ2-1; 8 nucleotides match TRBD2. CDR1 and CDR2 (germline): SGHRS, YFSETQ. The ends lost 4 bases at V and 4 bases at J; junction bases unmatched: 7. This CDR3 is 15 amino acids long.

The chain has TRBV6-4 and TRBJ2-2; possible D gene TRBD1, 6 bases. V was pared by 8 bases and J by 7 bases, with 14 bases between. The CDR3 is made up of 13 amino acids. In germline, CDR1 is MRHNA, CDR2 SNTAGT. CDR3 bases: TGTGCCAGCTCAACAGGGTTTATCGGGGAGCTGTTTTTT. This codes for CASSTGFIGELFF.

This clone has just one count. The gene calls are TRBV5-6 and TRBJ1-2, with D unclear. CDR3 length: 12 residues. CDR1 SGHDT and CDR2 YYEEEE come from the germline V gene. V was clipped by 3 bases and J by 4 bases, with 7 bases between them. CDR3 amino acids: CASSSTGYGYTF. The CDR3 DNA reads TGTGCCAGCAGCTCTACGGGCTATGGCTACACCTTC.

This clone appeared once. The gene calls are TRBV24-1 and TRBJ2-5, with 9 bases aligning to TRBD1. The CDR3 is 15 residues long. V shed 3 bases, J shed 4 bases, and the junction held 5 bases outside the gene matches. Germline V gene data show CDR1 as KGHDR and CDR2 as SFDVKD. Here the CDR3 DNA reads TGTGCCACCAGTGATCGAGACAGGGGGGTAGAGACCCAGTACTTC. Residues: CATSDRDRGVETQYF.

The CDR3 sequence is CSVTAVTDTQYF. DNA for the CDR3: TGCAGCGTTACAGCAGTCACAGATACGCAGTATTTT. This chain joins TRBV29-1 and TRBJ2-3; D remains ambiguous. Germline V CDR1 and CDR2: SQVTM, ANQGSEA. This CDR3 comprises 12 residues. V lost 5 bases and J 2 bases, leaving 8 bases between the germline ends.

This chain links TRBV7-2 with TRBJ2-7; D possibly corresponds to TRBD2 (6 bases). The CDR3 is 14 residues long. Per the germline V gene, CDR1 is SGHTA and CDR2 is FQGNSA. Trimming removed 5 bases at V and 2 bases at J, with 13 bases between. The DNA of the CDR3 is TGTGCCAGCAGCCCAGGGACTTATCCCTACGAGCAGTACTTC. The encoded protein is CASSPGTYPYEQYF.

This chain links TRBV12-3 or TRBV12-4 with TRBJ2-2; no reliable D call. V lost 9 bases, J lost 4 bases, and 9 bases lay in between. The CDR3 is 12 residues long. DNA of the CDR3: TGTGCCAGACCCACTGTCACCGGGGAGCTGTTTTTT. Its protein product is CARPTVTGELFF.

The rearrangement links TRBV19 to TRBJ1-4; D call uncertain. This CDR3 has 12 amino acids. Germline lookup yields CDR1 LNHDA and CDR2 SQIVND (reference sequence). V dropped 1 base and J dropped 11 bases, with 8 bases sitting between them. DNA for the CDR3: TGTGCCAGTAGTATAGCGGGAGAGAAACTGTTTTTT. Translation: CASSIAGEKLFF.

J is TRBJ2-1 and V is TRBV5-5; D might be TRBD2 (6 bases). This CDR3 is built from 16 residues. V was cut by 0 bases and J by 4 bases, with 14 bases left in between. Per germline, CDR1 SGHKS and CDR2 YYEKEE (reference sequence). CDR3 region: CASSLERRDGYNEQFF. The DNA for the CDR3 is TGTGCCAGCAGCTTGGAGAGGAGGGACGGATACAATGAGCAGTTCTTC.

This clone was seen only once. This CDR3 is CASSFESPVSYEQYF. CDR3 bases: TGTGCCAGCAGCTTCGAGTCCCCTGTCTCCTACGAGCAGTACTTC. The chain couples TRBV7-6 to TRBJ2-7; D not certain. Trimming took off 3 bases at V and 0 bases at J, with 12 bases between the two ends. Germline V lookup: CDR1 SGHVS, CDR2 FNYEAQ. The CDR3 spans 15 residues.

V gene TRBV19 combines with J gene TRBJ1-2; TRBD1 is a possible D gene (5 bases). The CDR3 spans 13 residues. Germline V lookup: CDR1 LNHDA, CDR2 SQIVND (reference sequence). Trimming cost V 5 bases and J 4 bases, with 11 bases left between them. The CDR3 here is CASSGAELYGYTF. The CDR3 DNA reads as TGTGCCAGTAGTGGGGCAGAACTCTATGGCTACACCTTC.

For this clone: Other DNA sequences in the sample encode the same CDR3. The J gene is TRBJ2-7, the V gene TRBV7-2, with 9 bases identical to TRBD1. This CDR3 is 15 amino acids long. J gave up 2 bases and V 5 bases, and 7 bases lay outside the gene matches. Germline V gene data show CDR1 as SGHTA and CDR2 as FQGNSA. Here the CDR3 reads CASSPGTGLPYEQYF. CDR3 DNA sequence: TGTGCCAGCAGCCCCGGGACAGGGCTTCCCTACGAGCAGTACTTC. The entire variable domain, with the rest obtained from reference TRBV7-2 and TRBJ2-7, is as follows: GAGVSQSPSNKVTEKGKDVELRCDPISGHTALYWYRQSLGQGLEFLIYFQGNSAPDKSGLPSDRFSAERTGGSVSTLTIQRTQQEDSAVYLCASSPGTGLPYEQYFGPGTRLTVT.

J is TRBJ2-7 and V is TRBV3-1 (or the pseudogene TRBV3-2); weak D call: TRBD1 (5 bases). Germline V gives CDR1 LGHDT, CDR2 YNNKEL (reference sequence). This CDR3 contains 17 residues. Trimming took 1 base from V and 0 from J, leaving 16 bases between them. The CDR3 region has the DNA TGTGCCAGCAGCCAAGTAGGACACGACGCCTACTCCTACGAGCAGTACTTC. Its translation is CASSQVGHDAYSYEQYF.

V and J are TRBV5-1 and TRBJ1-1; no reliable D call. This CDR3 comprises 11 residues. Trimming removed 7 bases at V and 10 bases at J, with 14 bases between. The germline CDR1 and CDR2 sequences are SGHRS and YFSETQ. The CDR3 nucleotides are TGCGCCAGCCGAGAGGAGGAAAGAGCTTTCTTT. It is translated as CASREEERAFF.

The V call is TRBV5-1, the J call TRBJ1-1, with TRBD1 as a possible D gene (5 bases). Germline values: CDR1 SGHRS, CDR2 YFSETQ. The V end lost 3 bases, the J end lost 0 bases, and 9 bases lay between the germline ends. The CDR3 is 14 amino acids. CDR3 DNA sequence: TGCGCCAGCAGCTCGGGACTCCTGAACACTGAAGCTTTCTTT. It translates to CASSSGLLNTEAFF.

The chain uses TRBV5-6 and TRBJ2-7; maybe TRBD1 (6 bases). This CDR3 has 13 residues. Germline values: CDR1 SGHDT, CDR2 YYEEEE. The V gene lost 0 bases and the J gene lost 3 bases, with 7 bases spanning the gap. CDR3 amino acids: CASSLDRVYEQYF. The CDR3 nucleotides read TGTGCCAGCAGCTTGGACAGGGTCTACGAGCAGTACTTC.

Only one count was recorded for this clone. The genes are TRBV6-4 and TRBJ2-5; weak D call: TRBD1 (5 bases). V lost 5 bases and J lost 5, with 18 bases in between. The CDR3 consists of 15 residues. Germline V gene data show CDR1 as MRHNA and CDR2 as SNTAGT. CDR3 region: CASSPQGSFRETQYF. CDR3 in DNA: TGTGCCAGCAGTCCTCAGGGTAGCTTTCGGGAGACCCAGTACTTC.

The chain links TRBV4-3 to TRBJ2-3; D remains unclear. The V end was cut by 1 base, the J end by 2 bases, with 7 bases between. CDR1 LGHNA and CDR2 YSLEER come from the germline V gene. CDR3 length: 14 residues. The CDR3 coding sequence is TGCGCCAGCAGCCAAGGAGACAACACAGATACGCAGTATTTT. Translated, it gives CASSQGDNTDTQYF.

This clone has more than one count but fewer than ten. The chain couples TRBV2 to TRBJ1-6; 7 nucleotides line up with TRBD1. Germline V CDR1 and CDR2: SNHLY, FYNNEI. Trimming took 11 bases from V and 9 from J; bases not matched to a gene: 10. CDR3 length: 13 amino acids. The CDR3 spells CAGGQGVGSPLHF. CDR3 sequence (DNA): TGTGCCGGTGGGCAGGGGGTCGGTTCACCCCTCCACTTT.